Shown below are 13 T cell receptor beta chains from a single sample sequenced in a study of T cells in Graves' hyperthyroidism and ophthalmopathy. TCR beta CDR3 region amplification was performed from RNA transcripts. The primer set for the first-round RT-PCR of the TCR CDR3 was HTBI. TCRdb reprocessed the multiplex PCR reads with MiXCR, giving one entry per CDR3 protein. Of roughly 420,000 distinct CDR3 sequences in the sample, roughly 14% were seen once. Sequenced input: blood. These TCRs come from a woman aged 18-29 years with Graves' hyperthyroidism.

This clonotype was counted many times. V usage is TRBV7-9 and J usage is TRBJ2-7, with 11 bases fitting TRBD2. Germline V gene lookup returns CDR1 SEHNR and CDR2 FQNEAQ (reference sequence). With 5 bases clipped from V and 5 bases from J, the junction kept 5 bases outside the gene matches. This CDR3 has 14 amino acids. CDR3 amino acids: CASSTSGGSNEQYF. The CDR3 coding sequence is TGTGCCAGCAGCACTAGCGGGGGATCTAACGAGCAGTACTTC.

The rearrangement uses TRBV27 and TRBJ1-1; 9 bases fit TRBD1. The junction had 9 bases not matched to a gene; V was cut back by 2 bases and J by 2 bases. Looked up from germline, CDR1 is MNHEY and CDR2 is SMNVEV (reference sequence). The CDR3 loop spans 17 amino acids. As DNA, the CDR3 is TGTGCCAGCAGTTTAAGGATGAGGGGACAGGGAAACACTGAAGCTTTCTTT. Protein product: CASSLRMRGQGNTEAFF.

The rearrangement links TRBV13 to TRBJ2-1; a weak D match, TRBD2 (6 bases). Deletions cut 3 bases from V and 5 bases from J, with 17 bases between. CDR1 and CDR2 from the germline V gene are PRHDT and FYEKMQ (reference sequence). CDR3 size: 16 residues. The CDR3 coding sequence is TGTGCCAGCAGCTTCACGGGAGAGGGTTATAACAATGAGCAGTTCTTC. Amino acids: CASSFTGEGYNNEQFF.

This clonotype was seen a few times. The genes are TRBV5-6 and TRBJ2-7; 10 nucleotides line up with TRBD1. The J segment lost 5 bases and the V segment lost 2 bases, leaving 13 bases of the junction unmatched. Germline loops: CDR1 SGHDT, CDR2 YYEEEE. The CDR3 runs 17 residues. This CDR3 reads CASSFTGTGEKRNEQYF. CDR3 DNA: TGTGCCAGCAGCTTCACCGGGACAGGGGAAAAGAGGAACGAGCAGTACTTC.

This clonotype was found many times. The gene calls are TRBV5-1 and TRBJ2-1, with TRBD2 matching over 7 bases. This CDR3 region has 15 residues. The germline V gene encodes CDR1 SGHRS and CDR2 YFSETQ. V trimming: 3 bases; J trimming: 9 bases; junction bases outside the gene matches: 12. The CDR3 protein is CASSSTVQLASEQFF. In DNA, the CDR3 is TGCGCCAGCAGCTCGACGGTCCAACTAGCGAGTGAGCAGTTCTTC.

This clonotype was recorded many times. DNA of the CDR3: TGTGCCAGCAGTTGGGGCAGGGCTGGGGCCAACGTCCTGACTTTC. Residues: CASSWGRAGANVLTF. This chain connects TRBV7-2 to TRBJ2-6; D might be TRBD1 (5 bases). Trimming cost V 6 bases and J 2 bases, with 11 bases left between them. The CDR3 covers 15 residues. Germline values: CDR1 SGHTA, CDR2 FQGNSA.

This chain uses TRBV7-9 with TRBJ2-6; the D is unclear. Trimming took off 11 bases at V and 0 bases at J, with 14 bases between the two ends. CDR3 length equals 15 residues. The V gene's germline CDR1 is SEHNR and CDR2 FQNEAQ (reference sequence). CDR3 amino acids: CAAGQDHSGANVLTF. The CDR3 DNA is TGTGCCGCCGGGCAGGACCACTCTGGGGCCAACGTCCTGACTTTC.

This chain connects TRBV12-3 or TRBV12-4 to TRBJ1-4; D is perhaps TRBD1 (5 bases). The CDR3 sequence is 15 residues long. V was clipped by 6 bases and J by 7 bases, with 18 bases between them. CDR3 DNA: TGTGCCAGCAGCTCCCCGGACACCCCATTTGAAAAACTGTTTTTT. The encoded protein is CASSSPDTPFEKLFF.

This clonotype has a count of ten or more. Its ends do not fully match the called genes, so a read error is possible. This chain links TRBV11-2 with TRBJ2-7; TRBD2 aligns across 9 bases. This CDR3 has 15 amino acids. CDR1 is SGHAT, CDR2 FQNNGV, per germline. DNA for the CDR3: TGTGCCAGCAGCTGGGGGACTAGCAGCTCCTACAAGCAGTACTTC. The encoded protein is CASSWGTSSSYKQYF.

This clonotype was seen repeatedly, ten times or more. V usage is TRBV28 and J usage is TRBJ2-7, with D possibly matching TRBD2 (5 bases). V dropped 6 bases and J dropped 7 bases, with 31 bases sitting between them. The CDR3 totals 18 residues. Germline-derived CDR1 and CDR2 are MDHEN and SYDVKM. The CDR3 nucleotides are TGTGCCAGCAGCACCCCCTCATTCTTTTTGGCTAGCTTGAGGGAGCAGTACTTC. Its protein is CASSTPSFFLASLREQYF.

This clonotype came up many times. V gene TRBV20-1 combines with J gene TRBJ1-5, with D uncertain. The CDR3 spans 11 residues. Trimming stripped 6 bases from V and 5 bases from J, with 8 bases between. Germline CDR1 reads DFQATT; CDR2 reads SNEGSKA (reference sequence). The CDR3: CSATGDQPQHF. CDR3 nucleotide sequence: TGCAGTGCCACCGGTGATCAGCCCCAGCATTTT.

This clonotype was detected a few times. This sequence joins TRBV5-1 and TRBJ1-4; D remains ambiguous. The V gene lost 6 bases and the J gene lost 0 bases, with 9 bases spanning the gap. Germline-derived CDR1 and CDR2 are SGHRS and YFSETQ. The CDR3 spans 14 residues. The chain's CDR3 is CASNGGSTNEKLFF. The CDR3 coding sequence is TGCGCCAGCAACGGAGGGTCAACTAATGAAAAACTGTTTTTT.

This clonotype was counted at least ten times. The chain carries TRBV18 and TRBJ1-2, with a possible D match to TRBD1 (5 bases). The CDR3 is made up of 13 amino acids. Germline CDR1 is KGHSH and CDR2 is LQKENI. V was clipped by 1 base and J by 4 bases, with 7 bases between them. In nucleotides, the CDR3 is TGTGCCAGCTCACCACGCCAGGGCTATGGCTACACCTTC. This codes for CASSPRQGYGYTF.